This T cell receptor (beta chain) was captured in a study of blood T cell repertoires in COVID-19. Study-wide background: Italy, Spain and the United States were the sources of the convalescent and acute COVID-19 samples.

In the authors' methods: Amplification from reference gene primers served as the basis for estimated nucleated cell counts. Measured with immunoSEQ multiplex PCR; TCRdb has only the in-frame clones, and not every one. The V and J calls and clone size are taken from that table; D and trimming were inferred from the DNA. This table has roughly 130,000 clones, about 83% appearing once. Between the trimmed V and J ends, which lost 2 bases and 2 bases, there was a span of 16 bases. Germline CDR1 MGHRA, CDR2 YSYEKL. The CDR3 sequence is 17 residues long. Recruitment covered roughly 22 US areas and drew participants whose ages spanned roughly 18 to 89 years.

The gene calls are TRBV4-1 and TRBJ2-1; tentative D call: TRBD2 (6 bases). The specimen sequenced was PBMCs or T cells enriched from blood (not recorded which). This sequence was found in a woman aged 25 to 39 who had recovered from COVID-19. CDR3 region: CASSQRLGTPTYNEQFF. The CDR3 nucleotides are TGCGCCAGCAGCCAAAGGTTGGGGACTCCTACCTACAATGAGCAGTTCTTC.